Following are 30 T cell receptor beta chains from one sample sequenced in a study of identical twins. TCRdb re-analysed the 5' RACE reads in MiXCR, keeping a single row per CDR3 protein. The sample yields approximately 190,000 distinct CDR3 sequences, less than 20% seen once. These sequences were also reported in another study, on T cells expressing NK-cell markers.

Sequenced material: CD8+ T cells sorted from blood. All receptors derive from a woman between 18 and 29 years old in good health.

The chain has TRBV9 and TRBJ2-2, with D unresolved. The CDR3 length is 17 residues. Trimming removed 4 bases at V and 0 bases at J, with 16 bases between. Germline V lookup: CDR1 SGDLS, CDR2 YYNGEE. CDR3 amino acids: CASSHPPSAANTGELFF. In nucleotides, the CDR3 is TGTGCCAGCAGCCACCCTCCCTCTGCAGCGAACACCGGGGAGCTGTTTTTT.

The V call is TRBV4-2, the J call TRBJ2-7, with D unresolved. Between the trimmed V and J ends, which lost 0 bases and 2 bases, there was a span of 11 bases. The CDR3 spans 15 residues. The germline CDR1 and CDR2 sequences are LGHNA and YNFKEQ. DNA for the CDR3: TGTGCCAGCAGCCAAGAATATGAGTTACCCTACGAGCAGTACTTC. Translation: CASSQEYELPYEQYF.

The chain uses TRBV6-2 or TRBV6-3 and TRBJ2-7; a possible D gene is TRBD2 (6 bases). V dropped 5 bases and J dropped 2 bases, with 13 bases sitting between them. Germline CDR1 reads MNHEY; CDR2 reads SVGEGT. This CDR3 is built from 14 residues. The CDR3 DNA reads TGTGCCAGCAGTCATCACCGGGGGACCTACGAGCAGTACTTC. Translated, it gives CASSHHRGTYEQYF.

The genes are TRBV20-1 and TRBJ2-7; D gene ambiguous. Trimming left V 6 bases short and J 3 bases short, with 18 bases between. The CDR3 is 14 residues long. Germline V gene sequence: CDR1 DFQATT, CDR2 SNEGSKA (reference sequence). In DNA form, the CDR3 reads TGCAGTGCAAAGAGTGCGGATTCAGGCTACGAGCAGTACTTC. Amino acid sequence: CSAKSADSGYEQYF.

This clonotype was seen a few times. V and J are TRBV29-1 and TRBJ2-2; TRBD2 matches 8 bases. CDR1 SQVTM and CDR2 ANQGSEA come from the germline V gene. This CDR3 region has 13 residues. J lost 6 bases, V lost 7 bases, and 7 bases had no gene match. Here the CDR3 DNA reads TGCAGCGGGGAGGGACTAGTCTCCGGGGAGCTGTTTTTT. Translating gives CSGEGLVSGELFF.

This clonotype was detected many times. The chain is built from TRBV15 and TRBJ1-6; D perhaps matches TRBD1 (6 bases). Germline V gene data show CDR1 as LNHNV and CDR2 as YYDKDF (reference sequence). Trimming stripped 4 bases from V and 11 bases from J, with 15 bases between. The CDR3 is 14 amino acids. CDR3 loop: CATSTGTRPTPLHF. CDR3 coding DNA: TGTGCCACCAGCACCGGGACACGGCCTACACCCCTCCACTTT. The full variable domain, in which reference TRBV15 and TRBJ1-6 provide the parts outside the CDR3, is DAMVIQNPRYQVTQFGKPVTLSCSQTLNHNVMYWYQQKSSQAPKLLFHYYDKDFNNEADTPDNFQSRRPNTSFCFLDIRSPGLGDTAMYLCATSTGTRPTPLHFGNGTRLTVT.

This clonotype was counted between two and nine times. V is TRBV27 and J is TRBJ2-7; 7 bases align to TRBD1. The length of the CDR3 is 15 residues. J gave up 3 bases and V 3 bases, and 8 bases lay outside the gene matches. CDR1 is MNHEY, CDR2 SMNVEV, per germline (reference sequence). CDR3 protein: CASSFVRTGDYEQYF. CDR3 coding DNA: TGTGCCAGCAGTTTCGTTCGTACAGGGGACTACGAGCAGTACTTC.

The sample holds a few counts of this clonotype. The chain employs TRBV30 and TRBJ1-1, with 7 bases lining up with TRBD1. CDR1 and CDR2 from the germline V gene are GTSNPN and SVGIG (reference sequence). This CDR3 spans 14 amino acids. V was clipped by 4 bases and J by 1 base; unmatched bases: 6. In DNA, the CDR3 is TGTGCCTGGAACGAGGGGGCGCGGAACACTGAAGCTTTCTTT. This codes for CAWNEGARNTEAFF.

This clonotype was counted between two and nine times. The CDR3 DNA follows: TGTGCCAGCAGTTTATTGGGCGGGAGGGCAGGAGATACGCAGTATTTT. Its protein is CASSLLGGRAGDTQYF. The genes are TRBV27 and TRBJ2-3; 9 nucleotides match TRBD2. The CDR3 length is 16 residues. V gave up 1 base and J gave up 5 bases; unmatched junction bases: 7. From germline, CDR1 is MNHEY and CDR2 SMNVEV (reference sequence).

This clonotype was counted only a few times. The chain uses TRBV5-1 and TRBJ2-3, with 7 bases matching TRBD1. Losses at the gene ends were 3 bases for V and 3 bases for J; bases not matched to a gene: 1. This CDR3 has 13 residues. Germline assignment: CDR1 SGHRS and CDR2 YFSETQ. The CDR3 nucleotides are TGCGCCAGCAGCTGGACAGGTACAGATACGCAGTATTTT. Translated, it gives CASSWTGTDTQYF.

The V gene is TRBV27, the J gene TRBJ2-1; D is undetermined. The CDR3 length is 13 residues. Looked up from germline, CDR1 is MNHEY and CDR2 is SMNVEV (reference sequence). The V gene lost 2 bases and the J gene lost 6 bases, with 8 bases spanning the gap. The CDR3 DNA reads TGTGCCAGCAGTTTACTTCTGGGCAATGAGCAGTTCTTC. Its protein product is CASSLLLGNEQFF.

The chain carries TRBV7-9 and TRBJ2-1; D may match TRBD1 or TRBD2 (5 bases each). The CDR3 is 12 residues long. Trimming removed 0 bases from V and 11 bases from J, with 8 bases in between. Germline V CDR1 and CDR2: SEHNR, FQNEAQ (reference sequence). The CDR3 region is CASSLAGGQQFF. The CDR3 bases are TGTGCCAGCAGCTTAGCTGGGGGACAGCAGTTCTTC.

In this sample, this clonotype turned up many times. The J gene is TRBJ2-6, the V gene TRBV6-2 or TRBV6-3, with D perhaps matching TRBD2 (5 bases). Germline V gene data show CDR1 as MNHEY and CDR2 as SVGEGT. V lost 2 bases and J lost 0, with 5 bases in between. This CDR3 region has 15 residues. CDR3 sequence: CASSYTSSGANVLTF. The DNA for the CDR3 is TGTGCCAGCAGTTACACTAGCTCTGGGGCCAACGTCCTGACTTTC.

The sample holds a few counts of this clonotype. The V gene is TRBV6-2 or TRBV6-3, the J gene TRBJ1-1; possible D gene TRBD1, 6 bases. The germline CDR1 and CDR2 sequences are MNHEY and SVGEGT. CDR3 size: 17 residues. V gave up 6 bases and J gave up 0 bases, with 20 bases separating them. CDR3 protein: CASRINPGQSLNTEAFF. The CDR3 coding sequence is TGTGCCAGCAGAATAAACCCGGGACAATCCTTGAACACTGAAGCTTTCTTT.

This chain joins TRBV9 and TRBJ2-2; no clear D gene. V lost 0 bases and J 0 bases, leaving 9 bases between the germline ends. This CDR3 region has 16 residues. Germline CDR1 reads SGDLS; CDR2 reads YYNGEE. The CDR3 loop is CASSVGFSTNTGELFF. CDR3 in DNA: TGTGCCAGCAGCGTAGGTTTCAGTACGAACACCGGGGAGCTGTTTTTT.

This clonotype was picked up a small number of times. The chain has TRBV6-2 or TRBV6-3 and TRBJ2-6; 7 bases match TRBD1. V dropped 4 bases and J dropped 1; count of bases not matched to a gene: 7. CDR3 length equals 17 residues. The germline CDR1 and CDR2 sequences are MNHEY and SVGEGT. The DNA for the CDR3 is TGTGCCAGCAGTTTCGACAGGGAAATGTCTGGGGCCAACGTCCTGACTTTC. Protein product: CASSFDREMSGANVLTF.

This clonotype was seen a handful of times. The chain has TRBV7-9 and TRBJ2-1, with TRBD2 identical over 8 bases. Trimming at V came to 1 base and at J to 11 bases, leaving 13 bases not matched to a gene. Germline V CDR1 and CDR2: SEHNR, FQNEAQ (reference sequence). There are 16 residues in the CDR3. In nucleotides, the CDR3 is TGTGCCAGCAGCTTAGGACCGGGACTAGATAAGCTACAGCAGTTCTTC. Translated: CASSLGPGLDKLQQFF. The whole variable domain, filled in from reference TRBV7-9 and TRBJ2-1, reads DTGVSQNPRHKITKRGQNVTFRCDPISEHNRLYWYRQTLGQGPEFLTYFQNEAQLEKSRLLSDRFSAERPKGSFSTLEIQRTEQGDSAMYLCASSLGPGLDKLQQFFGPGTRLTVL.

There are a few counts of this clonotype. The chain recombines TRBV9 with TRBJ2-7, with D unresolved. Trimming removed 0 bases from V and 3 bases from J, with 10 bases in between. The CDR3 covers 14 residues. Germline V gives CDR1 SGDLS, CDR2 YYNGEE. The CDR3 coding sequence is TGTGCCAGCAGCGTAGAGGTTTCTGGCTACGAGCAGTACTTC. Translation gives CASSVEVSGYEQYF.

The table lists this clonotype with a few counts. The chain links TRBV13 to TRBJ2-7, with TRBD1 as a possible D gene (6 bases). The V gene's germline CDR1 is PRHDT and CDR2 FYEKMQ (reference sequence). The CDR3 is 14 amino acids. Between the trimmed V and J ends, which lost 6 bases and 0 bases, there was a span of 12 bases. This chain's CDR3 is CASSSGTPSYEQYF. CDR3 nucleotides: TGTGCCAGCAGTTCCGGGACACCCTCCTACGAGCAGTACTTC.

This chain uses TRBV7-9 with TRBJ1-1, with 7 bases matching TRBD1. This CDR3 region has 15 residues. V lost 5 bases to trimming and J lost 0 bases; unmatched junction nucleotides: 6. Germline CDR1 and CDR2: SEHNR and FQNEAQ (reference sequence). The CDR3 nucleotides are TGTGCCAGCAGCGCAGTGAGGGGGCTGAACACTGAAGCTTTCTTT. Protein product: CASSAVRGLNTEAFF. Drawing the rest from reference TRBV7-9 and TRBJ1-1, the complete variable domain is DTGVSQNPRHKITKRGQNVTFRCDPISEHNRLYWYRQTLGQGPEFLTYFQNEAQLEKSRLLSDRFSAERPKGSFSTLEIQRTEQGDSAMYLCASSAVRGLNTEAFFGQGTRLTVV.

This chain uses TRBV4-1 with TRBJ2-5; a weak D match, TRBD2 (6 bases). The germline CDR1 and CDR2 sequences are MGHRA and YSYEKL. Deletions cut 0 bases from V and 5 bases from J, with 13 bases between. The CDR3 consists of 15 residues. The CDR3 protein is CASSQDQVADETQYF. CDR3 DNA: TGCGCCAGCAGCCAAGATCAGGTAGCGGACGAGACCCAGTACTTC.

In this sample, this clonotype turned up a few times. The chain employs TRBV6-1 and TRBJ2-7; D call uncertain. Germline values: CDR1 MNHNS, CDR2 SASEGT. V was pared by 6 bases and J by 6 bases, with 12 bases between. The CDR3 spans 12 residues. The CDR3 DNA sequence: TGTGCCAGCAGCGCCCAGGTAGGCGAGCAGTACTTC. Its protein is CASSAQVGEQYF.

V usage is TRBV27 and J usage is TRBJ2-1, with D possibly being TRBD2 (5 bases). The CDR3 covers 11 residues. Trimming removed 7 bases from V and 9 bases from J, with 10 bases in between. Germline CDR1 and CDR2: MNHEY and SMNVEV (reference sequence). The CDR3 spells CASTSGIEQFF. The CDR3 nucleotides are TGTGCCAGCACCTCGGGGATTGAGCAGTTCTTC.

The J gene is TRBJ1-5, the V gene TRBV9; weak D call: TRBD1 (5 bases). The V end lost 7 bases, the J end lost 5 bases, and 13 bases lay between the germline ends. This CDR3 region has 13 residues. Germline V CDR1 and CDR2: SGDLS, YYNGEE. CDR3 DNA: TGTGCCAGCGGCCCAGGGCACGATCAGCCCCAGCATTTT. Translation gives CASGPGHDQPQHF. Looking up the rest from reference TRBV9 and TRBJ1-5 gives the full variable domain: DSGVTQTPKHLITATGQRVTLRCSPRSGDLSVYWYQQSLDQGLQFLIQYYNGEERAKGNILERFSAQQFPDLHSELNLSSLELGDSALYFCASGPGHDQPQHFGDGTRLSIL.

The chain employs TRBV6-2 or TRBV6-3 and TRBJ2-1; TRBD2 matches at 11 bases. Germline V gives CDR1 MNHEY, CDR2 SVGEGT. V gave up 2 bases and J gave up 7 bases; unmatched junction bases: 10. This CDR3 spans 17 amino acids. The CDR3 DNA follows: TGTGCCAGCAGTTACGGGGTAGCGGGAGGGCCGATGAATGAGCAGTTCTTC. Translated, it gives CASSYGVAGGPMNEQFF.

This clonotype occurred a few times. The chain is built from TRBV5-6 and TRBJ2-7; D unresolved. The germline V gene encodes CDR1 SGHDT and CDR2 YYEEEE. The length of the CDR3 is 14 residues. Trimming removed 2 bases at V and 4 bases at J, with 13 bases between. CDR3 in amino acids: CASSFGSPDYEQYF. The CDR3 region has the DNA TGTGCCAGCAGCTTCGGATCCCCTGATTACGAGCAGTACTTC. Looking up the rest from reference TRBV5-6 and TRBJ2-7 gives the full variable domain: DAGVTQSPTHLIKTRGQQVTLRCSPKSGHDTVSWYQQALGQGPQFIFQYYEEEERQRGNFPDRFSGHQFPNYSSELNVNALLLGDSALYLCASSFGSPDYEQYFGPGTRLTVT.

V and J are TRBV7-8 and TRBJ2-3, with 9 bases fitting TRBD2. The J segment lost 2 bases and the V segment lost 5 bases, leaving 14 bases of the junction unmatched. CDR1 SGHVS and CDR2 FQNEAQ come from the germline V gene. The CDR3 length is 18 residues. CDR3 sequence (DNA): TGTGCCAGCAGCAAACTTCCCCGTCGCGGGAGGGACACAGATACGCAGTATTTT. As protein: CASSKLPRRGRDTDTQYF.

This clonotype was recorded a few times. The gene calls are TRBV10-3 and TRBJ2-7; 13 nucleotides line up with TRBD2. The CDR3 runs 12 residues. After removal of 8 bases from V and 6 bases from J, the junction contained 1 base not matched to a gene. Germline-derived CDR1 and CDR2 are ENHRY and SYGVKD. CDR3 in DNA: TGTGCCATCGGGACTAGCGGGACCGAGCAGTACTTC. It is translated as CAIGTSGTEQYF.

In its sample, this clonotype was seen a few times. The gene calls are TRBV6-2 or TRBV6-3 and TRBJ2-1; 9 nucleotides line up with TRBD2. CDR3 size: 18 residues. Germline V gives CDR1 MNHEY, CDR2 SVGEGT. Unmatched junction bases numbered 22, after V lost 7 bases and J lost 9 bases. The CDR3 here is CASIPYGVAGDNFGEQFF. As DNA, the CDR3 is TGTGCCAGCATCCCTTACGGGGTAGCGGGAGACAATTTCGGTGAGCAGTTCTTC.

This chain links TRBV9 with TRBJ2-1; possible D gene TRBD1, 6 bases. The CDR3 extends over 13 amino acids. V gave up 0 bases and J gave up 7 bases, with 8 bases separating them. Germline V gene sequence: CDR1 SGDLS, CDR2 YYNGEE. In DNA, the CDR3 is TGTGCCAGCAGCGTAGGGACAGTTAATGAGCAGTTCTTC. This sequence encodes CASSVGTVNEQFF.